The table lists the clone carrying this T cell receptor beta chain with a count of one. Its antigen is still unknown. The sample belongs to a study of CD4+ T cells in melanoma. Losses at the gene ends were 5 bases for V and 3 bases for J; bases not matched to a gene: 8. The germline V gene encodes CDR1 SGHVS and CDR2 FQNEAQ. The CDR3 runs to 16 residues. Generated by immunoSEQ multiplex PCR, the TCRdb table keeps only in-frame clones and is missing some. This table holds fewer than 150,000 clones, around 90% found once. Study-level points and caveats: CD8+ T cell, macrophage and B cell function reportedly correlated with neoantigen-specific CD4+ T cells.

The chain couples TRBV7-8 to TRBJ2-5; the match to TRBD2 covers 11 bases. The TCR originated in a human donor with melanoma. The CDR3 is CASSLSGGAPEETQYF. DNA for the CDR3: TGTGCCAGCAGCCTTAGCGGGGGGGCCCCAGAAGAGACCCAGTACTTC.